The T cell receptor beta chain described here comes from a study of blood T cells in healthy people across ages. The authors ran a second PCR of roughly 6 to 11 cycles using a sample-barcoded 5' primer and a J-beta primer mix. TCRdb processed the 5' RACE reads anew with MiXCR; each CDR3 protein has one entry. Here the sample spans approximately 400,000 distinct CDR3 sequences, approximately 52% being singletons. Regarding the study as a whole: Per million T cells, TCR beta diversity dropped roughly linearly as age increased.

The V and J ends lost 6 bases and 13 bases respectively, with 19 bases between them. The V gene's germline CDR1 is MGHDK and CDR2 SYGVNS. The CDR3 sequence is 13 residues long. About this clonotype itself: As yet, its antigen is unknown.

V gene TRBV25-1 combines with J gene TRBJ2-4, with TRBD1 as a possible D gene (6 bases). Input material: blood. The clonotype comes from a man in his fifties or sixties in good health. The DNA for the CDR3 is TGTGCCAGCAGGGGACAACTTTCTGGGGAGCAGTACTTC. Amino acid sequence: CASRGQLSGEQYF.